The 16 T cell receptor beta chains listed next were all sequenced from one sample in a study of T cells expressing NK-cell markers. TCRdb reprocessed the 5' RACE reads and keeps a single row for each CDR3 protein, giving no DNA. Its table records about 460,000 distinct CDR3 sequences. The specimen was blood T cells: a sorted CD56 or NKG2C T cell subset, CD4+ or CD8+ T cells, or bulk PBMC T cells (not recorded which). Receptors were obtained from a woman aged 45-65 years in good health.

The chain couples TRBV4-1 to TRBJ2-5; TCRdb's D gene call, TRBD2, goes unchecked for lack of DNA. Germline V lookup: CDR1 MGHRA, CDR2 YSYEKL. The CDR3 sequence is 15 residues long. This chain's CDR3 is CASNTPGGREETQYF.

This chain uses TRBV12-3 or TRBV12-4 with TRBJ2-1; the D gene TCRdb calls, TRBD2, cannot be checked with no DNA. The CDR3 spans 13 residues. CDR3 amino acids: CASRGLVRIEQFF.

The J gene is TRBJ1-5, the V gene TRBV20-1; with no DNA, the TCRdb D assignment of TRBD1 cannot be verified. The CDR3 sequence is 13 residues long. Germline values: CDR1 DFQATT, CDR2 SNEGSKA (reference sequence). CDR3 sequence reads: CSAEGGRNQPQHF.

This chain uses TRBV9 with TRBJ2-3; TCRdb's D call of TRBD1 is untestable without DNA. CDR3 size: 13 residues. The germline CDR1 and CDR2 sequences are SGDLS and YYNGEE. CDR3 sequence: CASSPRPRDTQYF.

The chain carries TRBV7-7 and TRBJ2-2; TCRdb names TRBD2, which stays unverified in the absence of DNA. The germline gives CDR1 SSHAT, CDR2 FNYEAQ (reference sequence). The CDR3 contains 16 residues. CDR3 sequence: CASSLDSSGDTGELFF.

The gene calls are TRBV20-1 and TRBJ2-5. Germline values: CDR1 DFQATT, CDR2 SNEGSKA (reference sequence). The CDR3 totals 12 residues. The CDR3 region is CSARRITETQYF.

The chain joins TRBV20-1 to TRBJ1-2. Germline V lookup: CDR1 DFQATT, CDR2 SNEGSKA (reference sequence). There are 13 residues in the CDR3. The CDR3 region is CSASESTVYGYTF.

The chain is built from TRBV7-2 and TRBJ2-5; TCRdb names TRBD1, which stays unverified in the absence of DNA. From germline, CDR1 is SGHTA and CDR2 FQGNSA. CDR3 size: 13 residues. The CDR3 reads CASSHLGRETQYF.

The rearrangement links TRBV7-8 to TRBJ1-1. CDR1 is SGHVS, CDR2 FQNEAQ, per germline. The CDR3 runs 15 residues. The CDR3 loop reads CASSMTGKRNTEAFF.

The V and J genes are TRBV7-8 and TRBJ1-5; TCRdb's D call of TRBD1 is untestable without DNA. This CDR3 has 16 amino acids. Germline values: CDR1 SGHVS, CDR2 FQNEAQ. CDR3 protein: CASSFGAGISNQPQHF.

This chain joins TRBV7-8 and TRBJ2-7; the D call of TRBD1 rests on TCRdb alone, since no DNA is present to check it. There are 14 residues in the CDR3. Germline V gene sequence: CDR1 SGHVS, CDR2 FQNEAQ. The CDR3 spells CASGAGNNLYEQYF.

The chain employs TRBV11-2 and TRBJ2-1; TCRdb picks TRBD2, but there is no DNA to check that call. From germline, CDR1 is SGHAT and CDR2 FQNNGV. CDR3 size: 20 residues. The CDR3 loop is CASSPTPGLAGGPSWTEQFF.

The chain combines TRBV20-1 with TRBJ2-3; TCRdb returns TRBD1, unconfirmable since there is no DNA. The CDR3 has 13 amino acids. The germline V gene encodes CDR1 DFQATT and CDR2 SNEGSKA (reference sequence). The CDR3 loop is CSASGEDVHTQYF.

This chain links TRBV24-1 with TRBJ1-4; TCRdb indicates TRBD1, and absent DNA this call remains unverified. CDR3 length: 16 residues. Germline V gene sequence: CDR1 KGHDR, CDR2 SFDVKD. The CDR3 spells CATSDRTGTGHEKLFF.

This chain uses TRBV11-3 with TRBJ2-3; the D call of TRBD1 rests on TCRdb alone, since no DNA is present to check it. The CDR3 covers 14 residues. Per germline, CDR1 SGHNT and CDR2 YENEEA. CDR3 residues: CASSSRTGTDTQYF.

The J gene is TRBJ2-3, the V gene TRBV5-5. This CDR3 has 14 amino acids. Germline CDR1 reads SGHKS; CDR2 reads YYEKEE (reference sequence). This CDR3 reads CASSQLWDTDTQYF.